The 6 T cell receptor beta chains reported below all come from one sample, sequenced in a study of patients and donors after allogeneic stem cell transplantation. One entry per CDR3 protein results from TCRdb running MiXCR on the RT-PCR reads. The table has about 400,000 distinct CDR3 sequences, 16% seen once. The specimen sequenced was blood, either unsorted or a sorted T cell fraction (not recorded which). The receptors derive from a human donor who was either an allogeneic HSCT recipient or a stem cell or donor lymphocyte infusion donor (not recorded which). It is not recorded whose cells these are; they may come from a transplant donor.

The chain recombines TRBV10-1 with TRBJ1-1; weak D call: TRBD1 (5 bases). The CDR3 covers 14 residues. Germline V gene sequence: CDR1 WNHNN, CDR2 SYGVQD (reference sequence). Deletions cut 4 bases from V and 6 bases from J, with 15 bases between. This chain's CDR3 is CASSGLGEGAEAFF. The CDR3 DNA reads TGCGCCAGCAGTGGACTGGGGGAAGGGGCTGAAGCTTTCTTT.

This clonotype has only a few counts. The genes are TRBV12-5 and TRBJ2-3; D remains unclear. The length of the CDR3 is 12 residues. Germline-derived CDR1 and CDR2 are LGHNT and FRNRAP. V lost 3 bases, J lost 5 bases, and 6 bases lay in between. The CDR3 region is CASGFSEDTQYF. Here the CDR3 DNA reads TGTGCTAGTGGTTTTTCAGAAGATACGCAGTATTTT.

In its sample, this clonotype was seen many times. This chain links TRBV5-1 with TRBJ1-3, with TRBD1 as a possible D gene (5 bases). From germline, CDR1 is SGHRS and CDR2 YFSETQ. The V and J ends lost 4 bases and 6 bases respectively, with 17 bases between them. The CDR3 is 15 residues long. This CDR3 reads CASSTGTVKENTIYF. The DNA for the CDR3 is TGCGCCAGCAGCACTGGGACCGTCAAGGAAAACACCATATATTTT.

This clonotype came up a few times. This chain connects TRBV6-1 to TRBJ1-1; D perhaps matches TRBD1 (6 bases). CDR3 length: 15 residues. Looked up from germline, CDR1 is MNHNS and CDR2 is SASEGT. Trimming pared 5 bases from V and 3 bases from J, leaving 16 bases between. CDR3 DNA: TGTGCCAGCAGTCTGATTAATTCAGGGGACACTGAAGCTTTCTTT. Translating it yields CASSLINSGDTEAFF.

The chain joins TRBV19 to TRBJ2-2; D gene uncertain. Trimming cost V 5 bases and J 5 bases, with 18 bases left between them. Germline V CDR1 and CDR2: LNHDA, SQIVND (reference sequence). This CDR3 has 16 residues. Here the CDR3 reads CASSVGWTLGTGELFF. The CDR3 region has the DNA TGTGCCAGTAGTGTAGGATGGACCCTGGGGACCGGGGAGCTGTTTTTT.

This clonotype showed up just a few times. The junction shows a germline mismatch at one end, possibly a read error. The chain uses TRBV7-8 and TRBJ2-2; 12 bases are shared with TRBD2. Germline CDR1 and CDR2: SGHVS and FQNEAQ. This CDR3 contains 17 residues. The CDR3 DNA sequence: TGCTGTGCGGGGCTAGCGGGAGGGCAAGAATTCACCGGGGAGCTGTTTTTT. Its protein is CCAGLAGGQEFTGELFF.